This T cell receptor beta chain was identified during a study of blood T cell repertoires in COVID-19. Overall study context: The analysed material was cDNA or gDNA that came from T cells, B-cell-depleted T cells, or PBMCs.

This CDR3 spans 13 amino acids. V lost 1 base and J 2 bases, leaving 6 bases between the germline ends. Looked up from germline, CDR1 is GTSNPN and CDR2 is SVGIG (reference sequence). Clones were sequenced by immunoSEQ multiplex PCR, and TCRdb holds only the in-frame ones, with some missing. This table has 110,000 to 150,000 clones, around 80% appearing once. This clone was picked up one time. Residents of about two dozen US areas, aged roughly 18 to 95 years, made up the participants. The chain is built from TRBV30 and TRBJ1-5; D is undetermined. This receptor was taken from a woman under 30 who had been exposed to COVID-19. Material: PBMCs or T cells enriched from blood (not recorded which). The CDR3: CAWSATGNQPQHF. CDR3 nucleotides: TGTGCCTGGAGTGCTACAGGCAATCAGCCCCAGCATTTT.